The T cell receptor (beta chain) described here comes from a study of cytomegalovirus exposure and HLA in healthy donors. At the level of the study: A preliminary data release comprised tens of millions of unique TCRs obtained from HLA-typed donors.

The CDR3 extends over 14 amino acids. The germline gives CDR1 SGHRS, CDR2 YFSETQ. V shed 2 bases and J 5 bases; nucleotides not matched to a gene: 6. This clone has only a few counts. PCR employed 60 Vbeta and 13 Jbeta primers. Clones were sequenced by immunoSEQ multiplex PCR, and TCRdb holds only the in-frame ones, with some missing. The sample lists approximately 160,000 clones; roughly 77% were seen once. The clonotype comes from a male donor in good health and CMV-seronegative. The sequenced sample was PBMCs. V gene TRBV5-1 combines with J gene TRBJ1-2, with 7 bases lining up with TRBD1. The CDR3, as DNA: TGCGCCAGCAGCTTTGACAGGGTTGCGTATGGCTACACCTTC. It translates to CASSFDRVAYGYTF.